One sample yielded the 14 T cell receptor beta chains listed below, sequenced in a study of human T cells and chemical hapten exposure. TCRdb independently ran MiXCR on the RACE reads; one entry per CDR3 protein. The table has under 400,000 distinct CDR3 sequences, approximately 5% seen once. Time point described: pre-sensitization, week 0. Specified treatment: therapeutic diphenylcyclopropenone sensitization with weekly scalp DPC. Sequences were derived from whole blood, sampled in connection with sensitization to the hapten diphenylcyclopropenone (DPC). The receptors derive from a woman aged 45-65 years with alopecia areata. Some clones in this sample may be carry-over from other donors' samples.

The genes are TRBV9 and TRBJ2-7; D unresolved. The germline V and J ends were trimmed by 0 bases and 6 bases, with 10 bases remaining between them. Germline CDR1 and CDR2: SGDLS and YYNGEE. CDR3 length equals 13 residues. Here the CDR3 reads CASSVGQAGEQYF. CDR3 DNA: TGTGCCAGCAGCGTAGGCCAGGCCGGCGAGCAGTACTTC.

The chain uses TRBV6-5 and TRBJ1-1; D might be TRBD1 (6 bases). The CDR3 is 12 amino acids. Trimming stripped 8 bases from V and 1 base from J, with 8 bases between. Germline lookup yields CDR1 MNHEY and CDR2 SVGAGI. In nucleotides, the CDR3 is TGTGCCAGCGAGGACAGGAACACTGAAGCTTTCTTT. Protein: CASEDRNTEAFF.

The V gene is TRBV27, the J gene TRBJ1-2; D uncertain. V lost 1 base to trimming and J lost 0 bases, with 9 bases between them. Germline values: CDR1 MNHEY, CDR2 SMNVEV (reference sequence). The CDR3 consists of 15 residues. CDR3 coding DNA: TGTGCCAGCAGTTTATTAAGGGAAGCTAACTATGGCTACACCTTC. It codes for CASSLLREANYGYTF.

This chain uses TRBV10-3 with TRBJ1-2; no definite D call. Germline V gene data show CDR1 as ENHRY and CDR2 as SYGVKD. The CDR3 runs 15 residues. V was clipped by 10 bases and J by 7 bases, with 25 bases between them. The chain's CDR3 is CATLLQADSGFGYTF. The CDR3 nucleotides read TGTGCCACCCTCCTCCAGGCAGATTCTGGATTTGGCTACACCTTC.

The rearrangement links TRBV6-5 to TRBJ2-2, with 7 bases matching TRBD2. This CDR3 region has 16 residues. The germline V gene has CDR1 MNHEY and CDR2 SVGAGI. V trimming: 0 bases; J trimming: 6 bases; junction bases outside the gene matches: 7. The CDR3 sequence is CASSYSLREWAGELFF. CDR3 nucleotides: TGTGCCAGCAGTTACTCGCTGCGGGAGTGGGCCGGGGAGCTGTTTTTT.

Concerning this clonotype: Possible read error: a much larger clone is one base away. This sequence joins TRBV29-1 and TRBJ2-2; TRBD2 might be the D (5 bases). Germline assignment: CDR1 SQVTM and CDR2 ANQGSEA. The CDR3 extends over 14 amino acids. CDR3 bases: TGCAGCGTTGCCGGGCTTTCCAACACCGGGGTGCTGTTTTTT. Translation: CSVAGLSNTGVLFF.

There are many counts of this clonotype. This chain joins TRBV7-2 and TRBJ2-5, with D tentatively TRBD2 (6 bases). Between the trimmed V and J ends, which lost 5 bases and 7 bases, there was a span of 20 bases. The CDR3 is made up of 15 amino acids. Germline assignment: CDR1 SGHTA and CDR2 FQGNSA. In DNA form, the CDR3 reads TGTGCCAGCAGCACTAGGGACTGGGGGACCTGGACCCAGTACTTC. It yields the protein CASSTRDWGTWTQYF. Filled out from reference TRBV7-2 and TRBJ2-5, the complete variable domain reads GAGVSQSPSNKVTEKGKDVELRCDPISGHTALYWYRQSLGQGLEFLIYFQGNSAPDKSGLPSDRFSAERTGGSVSTLTIQRTQQEDSAVYLCASSTRDWGTWTQYFGPGTRLLVL.

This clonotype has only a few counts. The CDR3 sequence: CASSDFHQPQHF. The CDR3 coding sequence is TGTGCCAGCAGTGACTTTCATCAGCCCCAGCATTTT. The chain couples TRBV2 to TRBJ1-5, with D uncertain. The CDR3 spans 12 residues. The V end was cut by 3 bases, the J end by 5 bases, with 5 bases between. Germline V CDR1 and CDR2: SNHLY, FYNNEI.

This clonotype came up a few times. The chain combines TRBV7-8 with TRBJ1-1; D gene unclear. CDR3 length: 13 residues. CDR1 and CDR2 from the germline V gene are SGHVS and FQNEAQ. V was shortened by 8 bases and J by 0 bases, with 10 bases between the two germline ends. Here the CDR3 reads CASHHGLNTEAFF. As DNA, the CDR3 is TGTGCCAGCCATCATGGGCTGAACACTGAAGCTTTCTTT.

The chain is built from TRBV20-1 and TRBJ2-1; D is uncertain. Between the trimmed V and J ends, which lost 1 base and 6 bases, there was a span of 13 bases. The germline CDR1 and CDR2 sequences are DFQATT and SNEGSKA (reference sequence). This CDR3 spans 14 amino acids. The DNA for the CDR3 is TGCAGTGCTAGAGGTGGGGTGGCGCCCAATGAGCAGTTCTTC. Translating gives CSARGGVAPNEQFF.

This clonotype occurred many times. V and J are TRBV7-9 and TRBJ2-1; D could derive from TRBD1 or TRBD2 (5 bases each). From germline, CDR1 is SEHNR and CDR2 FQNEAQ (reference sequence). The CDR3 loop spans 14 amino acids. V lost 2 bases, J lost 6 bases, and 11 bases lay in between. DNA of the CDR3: TGTGCCAGCAGCTTAACGGGACGGAGCAATGAGCAGTTCTTC. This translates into CASSLTGRSNEQFF.

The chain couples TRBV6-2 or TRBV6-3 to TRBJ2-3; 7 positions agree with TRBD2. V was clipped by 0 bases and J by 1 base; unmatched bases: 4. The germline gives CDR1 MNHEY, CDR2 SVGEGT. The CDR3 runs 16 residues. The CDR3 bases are TGTGCCAGCAGTTACTCGGAGCGGGATGGCACAGATACGCAGTATTTT. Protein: CASSYSERDGTDTQYF.

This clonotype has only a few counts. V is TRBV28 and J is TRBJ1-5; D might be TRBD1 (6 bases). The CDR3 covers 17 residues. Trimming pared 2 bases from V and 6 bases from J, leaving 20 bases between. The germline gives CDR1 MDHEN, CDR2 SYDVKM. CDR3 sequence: CASSLSPQGLLSQPQHF. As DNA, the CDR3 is TGTGCCAGCAGTTTAAGCCCACAGGGCCTCTTAAGTCAGCCCCAGCATTTT.

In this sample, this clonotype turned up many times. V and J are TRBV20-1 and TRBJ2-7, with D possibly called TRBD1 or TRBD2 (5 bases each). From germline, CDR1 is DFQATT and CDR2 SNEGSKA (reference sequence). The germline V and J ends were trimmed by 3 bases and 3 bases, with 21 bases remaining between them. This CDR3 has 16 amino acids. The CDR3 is CSARDPSGTLGYEQYF. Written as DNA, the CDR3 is TGCAGTGCTAGGGACCCATCCGGGACCCTCGGCTACGAGCAGTACTTC.